A selection of T cell receptor beta chains follows, all from one sample in a study of long-term antiretroviral therapy in people with HIV. TCRdb's table, derived via immunoSEQ multiplex PCR, lists solely in-frame clones and lacks some. The table includes more than 15,000 clones, approximately 94% detected once. Sequenced material: unsorted PBMCs, taken just under 6.5 years after starting antiretroviral therapy. These receptor sequences come from a woman aged 50 to 60 with HIV. The CDR3 runs from the conserved cysteine through the conserved F or W. Fields, in order: V gene, J gene, D gene, clone size, CDR3 DNA, CDR3 protein. The D gene is left open where the match is weak. The size of a clone is reported for some rows only, either as once, few or many, or as a class for expanded clones.

>TRBV29-1|TRBJ2-7|TRBD1|once
TGCAGCGTTGTGCGGACAGGCTACGAGCAGTACTTC
CSVVRTGYEQYF
>TRBV5-8|TRBJ2-1|TRBD2|NA
TGTGCCAGCACCTCACTAGCGATCCACAATGAGCAGTTCTTC
CASTSLAIHNEQFF
>TRBV6-5|TRBJ1-1|NA|NA
TGTGCCAGCAGTTACTCCTGGCAGGAGGGGGACACTGAAGCTTTCTTT
CASSYSWQEGDTEAFF
>TRBV5-1|TRBJ2-1|NA|NA
TGCGCCAGCAGCATGGGACTGCTCAATGAGCAGTTCTTC
CASSMGLLNEQFF
>TRBV6-1|TRBJ2-3|TRBD2|once
TGTGCCAGCAGTGACCGGACTAGGGGCACGGATACGCAGTATTTT
CASSDRTRGTDTQYF
>TRBV11-2|TRBJ2-2|NA|NA
TGTGCCAGCAGCCCGGGCGACCGCGTCACCGGGGAGCTGTTTTTT
CASSPGDRVTGELFF
>TRBV5-1|TRBJ1-1|NA|NA
TGCGCCAGCAGCTCAGCAAGGAGAATGAACACTGAAGCTTTCTTT
CASSSARRMNTEAFF
>TRBV4-1|TRBJ2-7|NA|NA
TGCGCCAGCAGTTTGGGGCCGGCCGGGACCTACGAGCAGTACTTC
CASSLGPAGTYEQYF
>TRBV19|TRBJ2-1|NA|once
TGTGCCAGTAGTCGGCTAGGGACGTACAATGAGCAGTTCTTC
CASSRLGTYNEQFF
>TRBV2|TRBJ1-2|NA|NA
TGTGCCAGTTCACAGGGCCTCTATGGCTACACCTTC
CASSQGLYGYTF
>TRBV12-5|TRBJ2-1|NA|NA
TGTGCTAGTGGTTTGGTAAGGGACAATGAGCAGTTCTTC
CASGLVRDNEQFF
>TRBV7-9|TRBJ2-1|NA|NA
TGTGCCAGCAGCTTAGGCACCAATGAGCAGTTCTTC
CASSLGTNEQFF
>TRBV27|TRBJ1-2|NA|NA
TGTGCCAGCAGTCCCCCCGGGAGCCTCTATGGCTACACCTTC
CASSPPGSLYGYTF
>TRBV7-9|TRBJ2-5|NA|once
TGTGCCAGCAGCTTAACTTCGGAGACCCAGTACTTC
CASSLTSETQYF
>TRBV7-9|TRBJ1-1|NA|once
TGTGCCAGCAGCTTAGTTCTGGGGGAAACTGAAGCTTTCTTT
CASSLVLGETEAFF
>TRBV6-6|TRBJ2-7|NA|NA
TGTGCCAGCACCCCGGGGACCGCGGAGGGGGAGCAGTACTTC
CASTPGTAEGEQYF
>TRBV5-5|TRBJ1-1|NA|NA
TGTGCCAGCACCCGGGGACCTAGCACTGAAGCTTTCTTT
CASTRGPSTEAFF
>TRBV7-2|TRBJ2-2|NA|NA
TGTGCCAGCAGCTCACTAACGGACACCGGGGAGCTGTTTTTT
CASSSLTDTGELFF
>TRBV14|TRBJ1-5|NA|NA
TGTGCCAGCAGCCTGTATAGCAATCAGCCCCAGCATTTT
CASSLYSNQPQHF
>TRBV6-5|TRBJ2-5|TRBD2|NA
TGTGCCAGCAGTTACGTCGGGACTAGCGGGACGGAGACCCAGTACTTC
CASSYVGTSGTETQYF
>TRBV7-9|TRBJ2-5|NA|NA
TGTGCCAGCAGCTCCGGTGAGACCCAGTACTTC
CASSSGETQYF
>TRBV5-1|TRBJ2-7|NA|NA
TGCGCCAGCAGCTCAGGTTGGGGGTCCAGCTCCTACGAGCAGTACTTC
CASSSGWGSSSYEQYF
>TRBV19|TRBJ2-1|TRBD1|NA
TGTGCCAGTAGTAACTACAGGGGTTCCTACAATGAGCAGTTCTTC
CASSNYRGSYNEQFF
>TRBV6-5|TRBJ2-3|TRBD2|NA
TGTGCCAGCAGTTCTTTAGCGGGAGGGCCAGAAGATACGCAGTATTTT
CASSSLAGGPEDTQYF
>TRBV7-9|TRBJ2-1|TRBD2|NA
TGTGCCAGCAGCAGACTAGCGGGAGGGCCCTCGTTGTACAATGAGCAGTTCTTC
CASSRLAGGPSLYNEQFF
>TRBV6-5|TRBJ2-1|TRBD2|once
TGTGCCAGCAGTTTGGGACTAGCGGGTTCCTACAATGAGCAGTTCTTC
CASSLGLAGSYNEQFF
>TRBV4-3|TRBJ2-2|NA|NA
TGCGCCAGCAGCCAAATGGCGGGTGCTACCGGGGAGCTGTTTTTT
CASSQMAGATGELFF
>TRBV11-2|TRBJ2-7|NA|once
TGTGCCAGCAGCCCAGGGGAAATCTACGAGCAGTACTTC
CASSPGEIYEQYF
>TRBV6-1|TRBJ1-5|NA|NA
TGTGCCAGCAGTGAACTGGGGAGAAATAGCAATCAGCCCCAGCATTTT
CASSELGRNSNQPQHF